These 28 T cell receptor beta chains originate from one sample sequenced in a study of T cells in Graves' hyperthyroidism and ophthalmopathy. RNA transcripts provided the source from which TCR beta CDR3 regions were amplified. With the HTBI primer set, the TCR CDR3 went through a first round of RT-PCR. TCRdb processed the multiplex PCR reads anew with MiXCR; each CDR3 protein has one entry. This sample has 500,000 to 600,000 distinct CDR3 sequences; around 42% occur once, and the top ten carry about 8.3%. The sequencing sample was made of peripheral blood or thyroid tissue (not recorded which). Every receptor here comes from a woman between 18 and 29 years old with Graves' hyperthyroidism.

A remark on this clonotype: A clone one base away is much larger, so this may be a read error. The chain couples TRBV11-3 to TRBJ1-1, with a tentative D call TRBD1 (5 bases). Germline CDR1 and CDR2: SGHNT and YENEEA. V lost 6 bases and J lost 4, with 15 bases in between. The CDR3 has 14 amino acids. DNA for the CDR3: TGTGCCAGCAGTTTTAGCGGGGCTCTCACTGAAGCTTTCTTT. Amino acid sequence: CASSFSGALTEAFF.

About this clonotype itself: Sequence at one end of the junction differs from germline and may be a read error. The chain joins TRBV15 to TRBJ1-2; D might be TRBD1 (5 bases). This CDR3 contains 12 residues. Germline V gives CDR1 LNHNV, CDR2 YYDKDF (reference sequence). CDR3: CATSRDPGLALF. DNA of the CDR3: TGTGCCACCAGCCGAGATCCAGGGTTGGCACTTTTC.

This chain uses TRBV12-5 with TRBJ1-2; unclear D gene. The CDR3 totals 12 residues. CDR1 LGHNT and CDR2 FRNRAP come from the germline V gene. V lost 6 bases, J lost 8 bases, and 13 bases lay in between. This CDR3 reads CASGLDHSGYTF. The CDR3 DNA is TGTGCTAGTGGCCTCGACCACTCGGGCTACACCTTC.

The V gene is TRBV2, the J gene TRBJ1-4, with D unclear. The CDR3 runs 12 residues. The V gene's germline CDR1 is SNHLY and CDR2 FYNNEI. V lost 4 bases, J lost 7 bases, and 7 bases lay in between. CDR3 DNA: TGTGCCAGCAGTGCACCGGGTGAAAAACTGTTTTTT. It codes for CASSAPGEKLFF.

This clonotype was counted ten times or more. The CDR3 region is CAISGQYSYGYTF. CDR3 DNA: TGTGCCATCAGTGGGCAGTACTCCTATGGCTACACCTTC. The rearrangement uses TRBV10-3 and TRBJ1-2; D remains ambiguous. CDR1 ENHRY and CDR2 SYGVKD come from the germline V gene. This CDR3 spans 13 amino acids. V dropped 4 bases and J dropped 4 bases, with 10 bases sitting between them.

The chain couples TRBV14 to TRBJ2-7; a weak D match, TRBD1 (6 bases). Germline CDR1 reads SGHDN; CDR2 reads FVKESK. The CDR3 consists of 14 residues. Trimming pared 7 bases from V and 1 base from J, leaving 14 bases between. The DNA for the CDR3 is TGTGCCAGCACCCCCAGGGGACCTTCCTACGAGCAGTACTTC. Translation: CASTPRGPSYEQYF.

The rearrangement joins TRBV2 to TRBJ2-7; D gene ambiguous. CDR3 length: 14 amino acids. V was shortened by 4 bases and J by 1 base, with 11 bases between the two germline ends. Germline-derived CDR1 and CDR2 are SNHLY and FYNNEI. CDR3 nucleotides: TGTGCCAGCAGTGGGTTCGGGTGGTCCTACGAGCAGTACTTC. Its translation is CASSGFGWSYEQYF. The full variable domain, with the rest looked up from reference TRBV2 and TRBJ2-7, is EPEVTQTPSHQVTQMGQEVILRCVPISNHLYFYWYRQILGQKVEFLVSFYNNEISEKSEIFDDQFSVERPDGSNFTLKIRSTKLEDSAMYFCASSGFGWSYEQYFGPGTRLTVT.

As for this clonotype: The junction shows a germline mismatch at one end, possibly a read error. The V and J genes are TRBV2 and TRBJ2-1; 7 nucleotides line up with TRBD1. From germline, CDR1 is SNHLY and CDR2 FYNNEI. The CDR3 length is 12 residues. The CDR3 region has the DNA TGTGCCAGCAGAGCCAGGGGGACGGCGTGGGGTTTC. Its translation is CASRARGTAWGF.

Many counts were recorded for this clonotype. The chain carries TRBV6-5 and TRBJ2-5; D may be TRBD1 (6 bases). Trimming left V 6 bases short and J 0 bases short, with 11 bases between. There are 14 residues in the CDR3. Germline V gene data show CDR1 as MNHEY and CDR2 as SVGAGI. The CDR3 nucleotides are TGTGCCAGCAGGGTAAGGGGGAACCAAGAGACCCAGTACTTC. It codes for CASRVRGNQETQYF.

This clonotype was detected once. The chain uses TRBV13 and TRBJ2-3; the D call may be TRBD1 or TRBD2 (5 bases each). Looked up from germline, CDR1 is PRHDT and CDR2 is FYEKMQ (reference sequence). V was shortened by 5 bases and J by 5 bases, with 11 bases between the two germline ends. CDR3 length: 13 amino acids. The CDR3 spells CASSRDVVDTQYF. The CDR3 nucleotides read TGTGCCAGCAGCCGGGACGTAGTAGATACGCAGTATTTT.

The chain has TRBV15 and TRBJ2-7, with D possibly matching TRBD1 (5 bases). Trimming took off 0 bases at V and 5 bases at J, with 20 bases between the two ends. In germline, CDR1 is LNHNV, CDR2 YYDKDF (reference sequence). This CDR3 comprises 17 residues. CDR3 protein: CATSREVGAGRGDEQYF. The CDR3 region has the DNA TGTGCCACCAGCAGAGAAGTAGGGGCTGGCCGAGGCGACGAGCAGTACTTC.

The sample holds many counts of this clonotype. The gene calls are TRBV6-5 and TRBJ2-5, with TRBD2 identical over 16 bases. The CDR3 extends over 16 amino acids. The germline gives CDR1 MNHEY, CDR2 SVGAGI. J was trimmed by 5 bases and V by 4 bases; bases with no gene match: 4. CDR3 DNA: TGTGCCAGCAGTTCCCCGGGACTAGCGGGAGGGGAGACCCAGTACTTC. Translated, it gives CASSSPGLAGGETQYF.

For this clonotype: Given a much more abundant clone one base away, this may be a read error. CDR3 sequence: CASGYVGSNTEAFF. DNA of the CDR3: TGTGCCAGCGGTTACGTGGGGTCGAACACTGAAGCTTTCTTT. The chain carries TRBV10-3 and TRBJ1-1, with no clear D. The CDR3 runs 14 residues. Germline V gene sequence: CDR1 ENHRY, CDR2 SYGVKD. The V end lost 10 bases, the J end lost 1 base, and 16 bases lay between the germline ends.

This clonotype occurred many times. The chain uses TRBV7-2 and TRBJ1-4; perhaps TRBD1 as D (6 bases). Per germline, CDR1 SGHTA and CDR2 FQGNSA. Trimming stripped 0 bases from V and 5 bases from J, with 10 bases between. CDR3 length equals 15 residues. Here the CDR3 reads CASSLATGQNEKLFF. In nucleotides, the CDR3 is TGTGCCAGCAGCTTAGCCACAGGGCAGAATGAAAAACTGTTTTTT.

The V gene is TRBV5-1, the J gene TRBJ2-5; D call uncertain. The tail of the sequence fits TRBJ2-1 better, so the J call may be wrong. CDR1 and CDR2 (germline): SGHRS, YFSETQ. The CDR3 has 14 amino acids. CDR3 amino acids: CASSSGGAYNEQFF. The CDR3, as DNA: TGCGCCAGCAGCTCCGGCGGAGCCTACAATGAGCAGTTCTTC.

This clonotype was found many times. The genes are TRBV3-1 and TRBJ2-7; D remains ambiguous. The germline V and J ends were trimmed by 0 bases and 4 bases, with 10 bases remaining between them. The CDR3 is 14 amino acids. CDR1 and CDR2 (germline): LGHDT, YNNKEL (reference sequence). The CDR3 loop is CASSQERSQYEQYF. CDR3 sequence (DNA): TGTGCCAGCAGCCAAGAACGGTCGCAGTACGAGCAGTACTTC.

This sequence joins TRBV27 and TRBJ1-5, with 8 nucleotides matching TRBD1. J was trimmed by 9 bases and V by 5 bases; bases with no gene match: 12. The CDR3 is 15 amino acids. Germline V gene lookup returns CDR1 MNHEY and CDR2 SMNVEV (reference sequence). The CDR3 loop reads CASSPSVRGLRPQHF. DNA for the CDR3: TGTGCCAGCAGTCCCAGTGTCAGGGGGCTTCGGCCCCAGCATTTT.

Details on this clonotype: One end of the junction varies from germline; a read error may be responsible. This chain joins TRBV5-4 and TRBJ1-2, with D possibly being TRBD1 (6 bases). The CDR3 sequence is 14 residues long. Germline V CDR1 and CDR2: SGHNT, YYREEE (reference sequence). The CDR3 sequence is CAGSLGGSNYGYTF. The CDR3 bases are TGTGCCGGCAGCTTGGGGGGCAGCAACTATGGCTACACCTTC.

The V gene is TRBV7-2, the J gene TRBJ1-4, with a possible D match to TRBD1 (6 bases). Germline CDR1 and CDR2: SGHTA and FQGNSA. CDR3 length equals 14 residues. V shed 8 bases and J shed 5 bases, with 15 bases lying between them. CDR3 region: CASGRGFYNEKLFF. The CDR3 DNA is TGTGCCAGCGGCAGGGGCTTCTACAATGAAAAACTGTTTTTT. Full variable domain (missing parts from reference TRBV7-2 and TRBJ1-4): GAGVSQSPSNKVTEKGKDVELRCDPISGHTALYWYRQSLGQGLEFLIYFQGNSAPDKSGLPSDRFSAERTGGSVSTLTIQRTQQEDSAVYLCASGRGFYNEKLFFGSGTQLSVL.

This clonotype was observed once. The CDR3 DNA reads TGTGCCAGCAGTACGGGCTTGGGGGGACAGACGACCTACGAGCAGTACTTC. This translates into CASSTGLGGQTTYEQYF. This chain connects TRBV11-2 to TRBJ2-7; possibly TRBD1 for D (7 bases). This CDR3 is built from 17 residues. CDR1 SGHAT and CDR2 FQNNGV come from the germline V gene. The V end lost 6 bases, the J end lost 2 bases, and 23 bases lay between the germline ends. Supplemented by reference TRBV11-2 and TRBJ2-7, the full variable domain reads EAGVAQSPRYKIIEKRQSVAFWCNPISGHATLYWYQQILGQGPKLLIQFQNNGVVDDSQLPKDRFSAERLKGVDSTLKIQPAKLEDSAVYLCASSTGLGGQTTYEQYFGPGTRLTVT.

The J gene is TRBJ2-1, the V gene TRBV12-5; 8 bases fit TRBD2. Per germline, CDR1 LGHNT and CDR2 FRNRAP. The CDR3 has 16 amino acids. The trim removed 2 bases at V and 7 bases at J, leaving 10 bases unmatched. The CDR3 coding sequence is TGTGCTAGTGGTTTGTTGCTCAGCGGGAGAGGAAATGAGCAGTTCTTC. Amino acid sequence: CASGLLLSGRGNEQFF.

V usage is TRBV7-3 and J usage is TRBJ1-2; D is undetermined. Germline V gene data show CDR1 as SGHTA and CDR2 as FQGTGA. The CDR3 spans 13 residues. Between the trimmed V and J ends, which lost 6 bases and 0 bases, there was a span of 8 bases. CDR3 loop: CASSTTANYGYTF. CDR3 coding DNA: TGTGCCAGCAGTACAACAGCTAACTATGGCTACACCTTC. The full variable domain, rest sourced from reference TRBV7-3 and TRBJ1-2, is GAGVSQTPSNKVTEKGKYVELRCDPISGHTALYWYRQSLGQGPEFLIYFQGTGAADDSGLPNDRFFAVRPEGSVSTLKIQRTERGDSAVYLCASSTTANYGYTFGSGTRLTVV.

In this sample, this clonotype turned up many times. This rearrangement joins TRBV12-5 to TRBJ1-1; D is unclear. The CDR3 is 11 amino acids. Trimming removed 5 bases at V and 6 bases at J, with 7 bases between. Germline assignment: CDR1 LGHNT and CDR2 FRNRAP. In DNA form, the CDR3 reads TGTGCTAGTGGTCCCGAGGCTGAAGCTTTCTTT. This gives the protein CASGPEAEAFF.

The genes are TRBV24-1 and TRBJ2-1; D remains ambiguous. CDR3 length: 15 residues. V dropped 6 bases and J dropped 3 bases, with 14 bases sitting between them. The germline CDR1 and CDR2 sequences are KGHDR and SFDVKD. The CDR3 is CATSFGSEVYNEQFF. Written as DNA, the CDR3 is TGTGCCACCAGTTTCGGCAGCGAAGTCTACAATGAGCAGTTCTTC.

The V and J genes are TRBV7-3 and TRBJ2-7; D is perhaps TRBD1 (5 bases). Germline V gives CDR1 SGHTA, CDR2 FQGTGA. This CDR3 spans 15 amino acids. V lost 0 bases to trimming and J lost 2 bases, with 11 bases between them. This CDR3 reads CASSLTGAEAYEQYF. As DNA, the CDR3 is TGTGCCAGCAGCTTAACAGGGGCAGAGGCCTACGAGCAGTACTTC.

Ten or more counts support this clonotype. The genes are TRBV12-3 or TRBV12-4 and TRBJ2-5, with a weak D call TRBD2 (6 bases). Trimming removed 8 bases at V and 6 bases at J, with 19 bases between. The CDR3 covers 14 residues. Here the CDR3 DNA reads TGTGCCAGCTGCCTCGAGAGGGGAGGAAAGACCCAGTACTTC. Residues: CASCLERGGKTQYF.

This clonotype was detected many times. The gene calls are TRBV27 and TRBJ1-2; D ambiguous. Germline lookup yields CDR1 MNHEY and CDR2 SMNVEV (reference sequence). The CDR3 is 13 amino acids. The V gene lost 7 bases and the J gene lost 6 bases, with 15 bases spanning the gap. CDR3 residues: CASTRTGGDGYTF. The CDR3, as DNA: TGTGCCAGCACCCGGACTGGAGGAGATGGCTACACCTTC.

The table lists this clonotype with many counts. The chain recombines TRBV19 with TRBJ1-3; D ambiguous. From germline, CDR1 is LNHDA and CDR2 SQIVND (reference sequence). Trimming left V 5 bases short and J 0 bases short, with 5 bases between. This CDR3 has 13 residues. The CDR3 DNA reads TGTGCCAGTAGTTCCGACTCTGGAAACACCATATATTTT. Protein sequence: CASSSDSGNTIYF.